Listed here are 8 T cell receptor beta chains from one sample, sequenced in a study of cytomegalovirus exposure and HLA in healthy donors. PCR amplification relied on 60 Vbeta primers (plus 13 Jbeta primers). Clones were sequenced by immunoSEQ multiplex PCR, and TCRdb holds only the in-frame ones, with some missing. The sample carries 120,000 to 150,000 clones, 79% recorded once. Sequenced input: PBMCs. The receptors come from a woman aged 35 to 49 in good health and CMV-seropositive.

V gene TRBV5-1 combines with J gene TRBJ2-3; D gene unclear. CDR3 length equals 12 residues. CDR1 SGHRS and CDR2 YFSETQ come from the germline V gene. Trimming shortened V by 4 bases and J by 5 bases, and 8 bases separated the two germline ends. The CDR3 here is CASSRTGDTQYF. The CDR3 coding sequence is TGCGCCAGCAGCCGAACCGGAGATACGCAGTATTTT.

The rearrangement joins TRBV11-2 to TRBJ2-5; TRBD1 matches at 7 bases. V was clipped by 5 bases and J by 3 bases; unmatched bases: 6. The length of the CDR3 is 14 residues. Per the germline V gene, CDR1 is SGHAT and CDR2 is FQNNGV. Here the CDR3 reads CASSTTGLEETQYF. The CDR3 nucleotides read TGTGCCAGCAGCACGACAGGGTTAGAAGAGACCCAGTACTTC.

The rearrangement links TRBV6-6 to TRBJ1-6; weak D call: TRBD1 (6 bases). Trimming cost V 0 bases and J 14 bases, with 11 bases left between them. Germline CDR1 is MNHNY and CDR2 is SVGAGI (reference sequence). The CDR3 has 13 amino acids. CDR3 nucleotides: TGTGCCAGCAGTTACTCCGGGGACACGGCCCTCCACTTT. Translating it yields CASSYSGDTALHF.

The J gene is TRBJ2-1, the V gene TRBV7-9; D unresolved. This CDR3 comprises 15 residues. V was trimmed by 2 bases and J by 10 bases, leaving 18 bases between them. Germline V gives CDR1 SEHNR, CDR2 FQNEAQ (reference sequence). DNA for the CDR3: TGTGCCAGCAGCTTATTGTTTGGGCCCTCCCGGGAGCAGTTCTTC. Amino acids: CASSLLFGPSREQFF.

The V call is TRBV2, the J call TRBJ1-4; D is uncertain. The V end lost 3 bases, the J end lost 4 bases, and 9 bases lay between the germline ends. The CDR3 has 14 amino acids. Germline V gives CDR1 SNHLY, CDR2 FYNNEI. CDR3 protein: CASSDSRVNEKLFF. DNA for the CDR3: TGTGCCAGCAGTGATAGCCGAGTTAATGAAAAACTGTTTTTT.

V gene TRBV6-5 combines with J gene TRBJ1-4; 8 bases line up with TRBD1. CDR1 is MNHEY, CDR2 SVGAGI, per germline. CDR3 length equals 15 residues. The junction had 5 bases not matched to a gene; V was cut back by 8 bases and J by 0 bases. The CDR3 here is CASGQDRATNEKLFF. The CDR3 DNA is TGTGCCAGCGGACAGGACAGGGCAACTAATGAAAAACTGTTTTTT.

The chain employs TRBV6-1 and TRBJ1-1, with D maybe TRBD1 (5 bases). The V and J ends lost 2 bases and 2 bases respectively, with 9 bases between them. This CDR3 is built from 14 residues. Germline CDR1 is MNHNS and CDR2 is SASEGT. CDR3 residues: CASSEQGGNTEAFF. As DNA, the CDR3 is TGTGCCAGCAGTGAACAGGGAGGCAACACTGAAGCTTTCTTT.

This clone was found once. The chain carries TRBV5-4 and TRBJ2-6; D perhaps matches TRBD1 (5 bases). CDR3 length: 17 amino acids. Germline V lookup: CDR1 SGHNT, CDR2 YYREEE (reference sequence). With 1 base removed from V and 0 bases from J, the gap between germline ends came to 11 bases. The CDR3 here is CASSLYQGSSGANVLTF. CDR3 bases: TGTGCCAGCAGCTTGTACCAGGGAAGCTCTGGGGCCAACGTCCTGACTTTC.